Listed below are T cell receptor beta chains from one sample, sequenced in a study of Graves' ophthalmopathy and Graves' hyperthyroidism. A single record per CDR3 protein comes from TCRdb applying MiXCR to the multiplex PCR reads. Of over 650,000 distinct CDR3 sequences listed, about two fifths are singletons. The sequenced material came from peripheral blood. These receptors all stem from an adult man with Graves' ophthalmopathy. Both conserved end residues are part of each CDR3. Each record gives: V gene, J gene, CDR3 protein.

v_gene: TRBV10-3
j_gene: TRBJ1-2
CDR3aa: CAISQTSGQGRSRYTF

v_gene: TRBV20-1
j_gene: TRBJ2-5
CDR3aa: CSARTDRGLQETQYF

v_gene: TRBV5-1
j_gene: TRBJ1-1
CDR3aa: CASSWAGGPLTEAFF

v_gene: TRBV7-6
j_gene: TRBJ1-2
CDR3aa: CASGAGEVGGDYGYTF

v_gene: TRBV7-9
j_gene: TRBJ2-7
CDR3aa: CAWTELAGVSYEQYF

v_gene: TRBV6-5
j_gene: TRBJ1-5
CDR3aa: CASSSGSLNQPQHF

v_gene: TRBV30
j_gene: TRBJ1-4
CDR3aa: CAWSVQPLGTALF

v_gene: TRBV10-3
j_gene: TRBJ1-4
CDR3aa: CAISDGQGAEKLFF

v_gene: TRBV25-1
j_gene: TRBJ1-1
CDR3aa: CASSQDRVRNTEAFF

v_gene: TRBV14
j_gene: TRBJ1-2
CDR3aa: CASSRLGHHGYTF

v_gene: TRBV15
j_gene: TRBJ2-1
CDR3aa: CATSRVYPDEQFF

v_gene: TRBV7-8
j_gene: TRBJ1-2
CDR3aa: CASSLARGTDNGYTF

v_gene: TRBV15
j_gene: TRBJ1-5
CDR3aa: CATSRTRTGGVHETQHF

v_gene: TRBV5-1
j_gene: TRBJ1-6
CDR3aa: CASSISPGNSPLHF

v_gene: TRBV29-1
j_gene: TRBJ1-1
CDR3aa: CSVERGRWTEAFF

v_gene: TRBV7-2
j_gene: TRBJ1-6
CDR3aa: CASSFRQGASPLHF

v_gene: TRBV6-1
j_gene: TRBJ2-7
CDR3aa: CASNPGRPYNPYEQYF

v_gene: TRBV12-3/TRBV12-4
j_gene: TRBJ1-4
CDR3aa: CASGVATNEKLFF

v_gene: TRBV19
j_gene: TRBJ2-2
CDR3aa: CASSADRGRGGELFF

v_gene: TRBV24-1
j_gene: TRBJ2-7
CDR3aa: CASSPRGAGGYEQYF

v_gene: TRBV2
j_gene: TRBJ2-2
CDR3aa: CASSQGGTNSAGELFF

v_gene: TRBV15
j_gene: TRBJ2-3
CDR3aa: CAASSPTSGLNRKDTQYF

v_gene: TRBV7-9
j_gene: TRBJ2-2
CDR3aa: CASSLGRRDRDLGELFF

v_gene: TRBV7-3
j_gene: TRBJ1-1
CDR3aa: CASSLVGQGSAEAFF

v_gene: TRBV7-8
j_gene: TRBJ1-6
CDR3aa: CAGSLTGRNSPLHF

v_gene: TRBV4-1
j_gene: TRBJ2-7
CDR3aa: CASSQVLGGADEQYF

v_gene: TRBV24-1
j_gene: TRBJ2-7
CDR3aa: CATSPGFGRFYEQYF

v_gene: TRBV24-1
j_gene: TRBJ2-7
CDR3aa: CASSLHGAYYEQYF

v_gene: TRBV7-2
j_gene: TRBJ2-1
CDR3aa: CASSTRAGTSVNNEQFF

v_gene: TRBV6-1
j_gene: TRBJ2-7
CDR3aa: CASSELPLSYEQYF

v_gene: TRBV10-3
j_gene: TRBJ2-5
CDR3aa: CAISESAGALGETQYF

v_gene: TRBV7-9
j_gene: TRBJ1-2
CDR3aa: CASSAAGQGPYGYTF

v_gene: TRBV10-3
j_gene: TRBJ2-6
CDR3aa: CATPNTRDSGANVLTF

v_gene: TRBV12-3/TRBV12-4
j_gene: TRBJ2-2
CDR3aa: CASRPPPTANTGELFF

v_gene: TRBV20-1
j_gene: TRBJ2-5
CDR3aa: CSARNRRTSGSGETQYF

v_gene: TRBV7-8
j_gene: TRBJ1-5
CDR3aa: CASSLGTGRNQPQHF

v_gene: TRBV2
j_gene: TRBJ2-5
CDR3aa: CASSVKETLETQYF

v_gene: TRBV29-1
j_gene: TRBJ2-6
CDR3aa: CSRPSGANVLTF

v_gene: TRBV5-1
j_gene: TRBJ2-7
CDR3aa: CASSPGPEGVGEQYF

v_gene: TRBV15
j_gene: TRBJ2-5
CDR3aa: CATSRVGPQETQYF

v_gene: TRBV15
j_gene: TRBJ2-3
CDR3aa: CATKKIAGSISTDTQYF

v_gene: TRBV5-4
j_gene: TRBJ2-7
CDR3aa: CASSLPGARFSEQYF

v_gene: TRBV5-1
j_gene: TRBJ1-2
CDR3aa: CASSLIQGYGYTF

v_gene: TRBV29-1
j_gene: TRBJ1-1
CDR3aa: CSSYVVGNEAFF

v_gene: TRBV4-1
j_gene: TRBJ2-7
CDR3aa: CASSQGRGSPREQYF

v_gene: TRBV7-2
j_gene: TRBJ2-7
CDR3aa: CASSFLESSYEQYF

v_gene: TRBV9
j_gene: TRBJ1-4
CDR3aa: CASSVGGELREKLFF

v_gene: TRBV2
j_gene: TRBJ1-6
CDR3aa: CASSDPRSLSSYNSPLHF

v_gene: TRBV15
j_gene: TRBJ2-5
CDR3aa: CATSRDNAQETQYF

v_gene: TRBV15
j_gene: TRBJ2-2
CDR3aa: CATSRFLAGGDTGELFF

v_gene: TRBV9
j_gene: TRBJ2-7
CDR3aa: CASSQDTRERPSSYEQYF

v_gene: TRBV15
j_gene: TRBJ2-5
CDR3aa: CASSPRDILLVETQYF

v_gene: TRBV2
j_gene: TRBJ1-4
CDR3aa: CASLPGQGFATNEKLFF

v_gene: TRBV24-1
j_gene: TRBJ1-5
CDR3aa: CATSVGRRSNQPQHF

v_gene: TRBV7-9
j_gene: TRBJ1-5
CDR3aa: CASSFGQGTGISNQPQHF

v_gene: TRBV15
j_gene: TRBJ2-6
CDR3aa: CATSSDAGGSGANVPTF

v_gene: TRBV11-3
j_gene: TRBJ1-1
CDR3aa: CASGRGGSTEAFF

v_gene: TRBV15
j_gene: TRBJ1-1
CDR3aa: CATRRVGTGAFF

v_gene: TRBV9
j_gene: TRBJ2-7
CDR3aa: CASSLGWSAGPNEQYF